A selection of T cell receptor beta chains follows, all from one sample in a study of shared clonotypes between healthy human individuals. Only in-frame clones appear in the TCRdb table, and some are missing; sequencing was by immunoSEQ multiplex PCR. This table holds about 1.1 million clones, more than 75% found once. Sequencing was done on a sample of memory CD4+ T cells from PBMCs. The receptors come from a man aged 18 to 30 in good health. Some clones in this sample may be carry-over from other donors' samples. The CDR3 runs from the conserved cysteine through the conserved F or W. A D gene is named only where the DNA matches it firmly. Only part of the rows carry a size: once, few, many, or a class if the clone is expanded.

J,D,size,V,CDR3,DNA
TRBJ2-7,.,.,TRBV6-6,CASSYRQDSYEQYF,TGTGCCAGCAGTTACCGACAGGATTCCTACGAGCAGTACTTC
TRBJ1-3,.,.,TRBV27,CASGWGGNTIYF,TGTGCCAGCGGATGGGGAGGAAACACCATATATTTT
TRBJ1-1,.,few,TRBV20-1,CSALVLTEAFF,TGCAGTGCCTTGGTGTTAACTGAAGCTTTCTTT
TRBJ1-4,TRBD1,.,TRBV9,CASSALGQPAEKLFF,TGTGCCAGCAGCGCGCTGGGACAGCCTGCTGAAAAACTGTTTTTT
TRBJ1-5,TRBD1,.,TRBV19,CASSTLGQGDQPQHF,TGTGCCAGTAGTACCCTAGGACAGGGCGATCAGCCCCAGCATTTT
TRBJ2-5,.,once,TRBV2,CASSPDGEGAQYF,TGTGCCAGCAGTCCTGACGGGGAAGGGGCCCAGTACTTC
TRBJ2-3,.,few,TRBV5-8,CASSLLVAATDTQYF,TGTGCCAGCAGCTTGTTGGTAGCGGCCACAGATACGCAGTATTTT
TRBJ2-1,.,.,TRBV11-2,CASSPSSVGHEQFF,TGTGCCAGCAGCCCTAGTTCAGTCGGGCATGAGCAGTTCTTC
TRBJ2-7,TRBD2,.,TRBV11-3,CASSSRVEFLASGSYEQYF,TGTGCCAGCAGCTCCAGGGTTGAGTTTTTGGCTAGCGGCTCCTACGAGCAGTACTTC
TRBJ2-2,.,.,TRBV6-4,CASSETRDTGELFF,TGTGCCAGCAGTGAAACGAGGGACACCGGGGAGCTGTTTTTT
TRBJ2-3,TRBD2,.,TRBV12-5,CASGSLGLDGDTQYF,TGTGCTAGTGGTTCCCTCGGACTAGATGGAGATACGCAGTATTTT
TRBJ2-5,TRBD2,.,TRBV6-1,CATLAGGYQETQYF,TGTGCCACTCTAGCGGGAGGGTACCAAGAGACCCAGTACTTC
TRBJ1-1,.,.,TRBV28,CASSLQGLNTEAFF,TGTGCCAGCAGTTTACAGGGCCTGAACACTGAAGCTTTCTTT
TRBJ2-6,.,.,TRBV7-9,CASSPQTATSGANVLTF,TGTGCCAGCAGCCCTCAGACAGCCACCTCTGGGGCCAACGTCCTGACTTTC
TRBJ2-7,.,.,TRBV5-5,CASSRTLTTGEQYF,TGTGCCAGCAGCCGGACTCTGACTACGGGCGAGCAGTACTTC
TRBJ2-7,.,.,TRBV11-1,CASSLAAGSSYEQYF,TGTGCCAGCAGCTTAGCGGCAGGGAGCTCCTACGAGCAGTACTTC
TRBJ1-1,.,.,TRBV5-1,CASSPGPTQDAEAFF,TGCGCCAGCAGCCCAGGACCCACCCAGGACGCTGAAGCTTTCTTT
TRBJ2-5,.,.,TRBV9,CASSEGAGLDQDTQYF,TGTGCCAGCAGCGAGGGGGCGGGACTAGACCAAGATACCCAGTACTTC
TRBJ2-1,.,.,TRBV7-9,CASSNPRGNEQFF,TGTGCCAGCAGCAACCCCCGCGGAAATGAGCAGTTCTTC
TRBJ2-2,TRBD2,.,TRBV19,CASSILAGNTGELFF,TGTGCCAGTAGTATACTAGCGGGGAACACCGGGGAGCTGTTTTTT
TRBJ2-1,.,.,TRBV18,CASSPPRRSGVDNEQFF,TGTGCCAGCTCACCACCCCGCAGGTCCGGGGTCGACAATGAGCAGTTCTTC
TRBJ1-1,.,.,TRBV28,CASSSQGRLNTEAFF,TGTGCCAGCAGTTCGCAGGGGCGCCTGAACACTGAAGCTTTCTTT
TRBJ1-1,.,.,TRBV11-3,CASSLRLNTEAFF,TGTGCCAGCAGCCTCAGACTGAACACTGAAGCTTTCTTT
TRBJ2-3,TRBD2,once,TRBV5-4,CASSFGTSTSDTQYF,TGTGCCAGCAGCTTCGGGACTAGCACCTCAGATACGCAGTATTTT
TRBJ2-1,TRBD2,.,TRBV6-5,CASSSLLAGGKNEQFF,TGTGCCAGCAGTTCGTTGCTAGCGGGAGGAAAGAATGAGCAGTTCTTC
TRBJ1-2,.,.,TRBV2,CASSEALLYGYTF,TGTGCCAGCAGTGAAGCGCTTCTCTATGGCTACACCTTC
TRBJ2-7,TRBD2,.,TRBV5-4,CASSLDHTGGEQYF,TGTGCCAGCAGCTTGGATCATACCGGGGGGGAGCAGTACTTC
TRBJ2-1,.,once,TRBV7-2,CASSLGVSAYSSYNEQFF,TGTGCCAGCAGCTTAGGGGTTTCGGCGTATAGCTCCTACAATGAGCAGTTCTTC
TRBJ2-5,TRBD2,.,TRBV2,CASSLTGTSGETQYF,TGTGCCAGCAGCCTGACCGGGACTAGCGGAGAGACCCAGTACTTC
TRBJ1-1,TRBD1,few,TRBV30,CAWSWGTGAEAFF,TGTGCCTGGAGTTGGGGGACAGGGGCTGAAGCTTTCTTT
TRBJ1-5,.,.,TRBV6-4,CASSGPTGIRFPQHF,TGTGCCAGCAGTGGCCCCACAGGGATTAGGTTTCCCCAGCATTTT
TRBJ2-2,TRBD1,.,TRBV15,CATSRDGTGGNTGELFF,TGTGCCACCAGCAGAGATGGGACAGGGGGCAACACCGGGGAGCTGTTTTTT
TRBJ1-1,.,.,TRBV2,CASNQMNTEAFF,TGTGCCAGCAACCAGATGAACACTGAAGCTTTCTTT
TRBJ2-3,.,.,TRBV7-9,CASSSPPGQSSTDTQYF,TGTGCCAGCAGCTCCCCTCCGGGGCAGTCTAGCACAGATACGCAGTATTTT
TRBJ1-1,.,few,TRBV7-6,CASSLDVAGEAFF,TGTGCCAGCAGCTTAGATGTAGCGGGTGAAGCTTTCTTT
TRBJ1-1,.,.,TRBV6-5,CASSYPPWVNTEAFF,TGTGCCAGCAGTTACCCCCCGTGGGTGAACACTGAAGCTTTCTTT
TRBJ2-1,TRBD2,.,TRBV9,CASSRDSGRSSYNEQFF,TGTGCCAGCAGCAGGGATAGCGGGAGGAGCTCCTACAATGAGCAGTTCTTC
TRBJ2-2,.,.,TRBV6-1,CASSIGGNTGELFF,TGTGCCAGCAGTATCGGCGGGAACACCGGGGAGCTGTTTTTT
TRBJ1-1,.,.,TRBV5-1,CASSLASGAGTEAFF,TGCGCCAGCAGCTTAGCTAGCGGGGCGGGCACTGAAGCTTTCTTT
TRBJ2-1,.,few,TRBV29-1,CSAGTAYNEQFF,TGCAGCGCCGGGACTGCCTACAATGAGCAGTTCTTC
TRBJ1-2,.,once,TRBV2,CAQPFANYGYTF,TGTGCCCAGCCGTTCGCTAACTATGGCTACACCTTC
TRBJ1-5,.,few,TRBV10-3,CAISESTGNQPQHF,TGTGCCATCAGTGAGTCGACGGGGAATCAGCCCCAGCATTTT
TRBJ2-2,TRBD2,.,TRBV4-1,CASSQDRLAGVRGGELFF,TGCGCCAGCAGCCAAGATAGGCTAGCGGGAGTTAGGGGCGGGGAGCTGTTTTTT
TRBJ2-1,.,.,TRBV30,CAWREGPYNEQFF,TGTGCCTGGAGAGAGGGTCCCTACAATGAGCAGTTCTTC
TRBJ2-1,TRBD2,.,TRBV6-1,CASKTGTSGYNEQFF,TGTGCCAGCAAAACCGGGACTAGCGGCTACAATGAGCAGTTCTTC
TRBJ2-5,TRBD1,.,TRBV6-1,CASSTGGLTQYF,TGTGCCAGCAGTACAGGGGGGTTGACCCAGTACTTC
TRBJ2-1,TRBD2,once,TRBV7-2,CASSPWSSGTSAEQFF,TGTGCCAGCAGCCCCTGGTCTAGCGGGACATCCGCTGAGCAGTTCTTC
TRBJ2-7,.,.,TRBV5-1,CASSLGGAPRGEQYF,TGCGCCAGCAGCTTGGGAGGTGCCCCACGGGGCGAGCAGTACTTC
TRBJ2-5,.,.,TRBV18,CASSPLAGETQYF,TGTGCCAGCTCACCCCTGGCTGGAGAGACCCAGTACTTC
TRBJ2-3,.,.,TRBV5-1,CASSRGQLDTQYF,TGCGCCAGCAGCCGTGGGCAGCTTGATACGCAGTATTTT